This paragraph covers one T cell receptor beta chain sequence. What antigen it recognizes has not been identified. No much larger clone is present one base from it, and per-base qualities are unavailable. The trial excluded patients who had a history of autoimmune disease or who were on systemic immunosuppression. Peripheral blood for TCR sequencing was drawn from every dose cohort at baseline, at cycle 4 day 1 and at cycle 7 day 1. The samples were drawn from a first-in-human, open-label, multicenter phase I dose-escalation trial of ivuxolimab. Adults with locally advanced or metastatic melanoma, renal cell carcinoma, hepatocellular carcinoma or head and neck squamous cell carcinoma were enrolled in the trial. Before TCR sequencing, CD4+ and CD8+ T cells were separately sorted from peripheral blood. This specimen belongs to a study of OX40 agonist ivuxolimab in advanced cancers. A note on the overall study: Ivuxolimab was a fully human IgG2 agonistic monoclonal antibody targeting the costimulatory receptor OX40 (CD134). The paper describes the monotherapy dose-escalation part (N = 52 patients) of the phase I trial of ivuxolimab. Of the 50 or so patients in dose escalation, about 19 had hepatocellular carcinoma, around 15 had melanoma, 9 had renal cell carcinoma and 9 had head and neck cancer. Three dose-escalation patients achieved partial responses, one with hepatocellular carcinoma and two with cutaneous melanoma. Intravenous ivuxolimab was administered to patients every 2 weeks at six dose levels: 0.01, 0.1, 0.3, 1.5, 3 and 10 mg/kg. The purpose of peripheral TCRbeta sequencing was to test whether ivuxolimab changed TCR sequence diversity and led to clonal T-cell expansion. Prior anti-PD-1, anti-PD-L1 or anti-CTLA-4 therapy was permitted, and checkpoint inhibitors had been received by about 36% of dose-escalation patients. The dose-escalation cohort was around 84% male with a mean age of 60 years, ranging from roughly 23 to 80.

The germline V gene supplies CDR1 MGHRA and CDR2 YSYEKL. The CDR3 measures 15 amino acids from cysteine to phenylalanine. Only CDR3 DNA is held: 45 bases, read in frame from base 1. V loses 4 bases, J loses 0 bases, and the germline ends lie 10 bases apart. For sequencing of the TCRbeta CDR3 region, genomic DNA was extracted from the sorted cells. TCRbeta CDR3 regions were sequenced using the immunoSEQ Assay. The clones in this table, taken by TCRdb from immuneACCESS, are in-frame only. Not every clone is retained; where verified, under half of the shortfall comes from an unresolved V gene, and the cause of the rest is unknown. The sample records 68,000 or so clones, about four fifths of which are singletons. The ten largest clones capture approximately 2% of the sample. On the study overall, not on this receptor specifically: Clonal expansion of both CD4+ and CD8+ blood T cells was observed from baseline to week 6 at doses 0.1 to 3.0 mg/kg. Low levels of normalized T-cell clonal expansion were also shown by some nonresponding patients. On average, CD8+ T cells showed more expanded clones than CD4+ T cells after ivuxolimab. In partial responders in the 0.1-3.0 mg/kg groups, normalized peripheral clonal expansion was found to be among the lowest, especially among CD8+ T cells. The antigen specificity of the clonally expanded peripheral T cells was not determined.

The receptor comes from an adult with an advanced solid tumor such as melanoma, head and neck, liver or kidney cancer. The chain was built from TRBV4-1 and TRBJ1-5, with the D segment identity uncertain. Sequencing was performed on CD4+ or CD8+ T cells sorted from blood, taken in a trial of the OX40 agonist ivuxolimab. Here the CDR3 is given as CASSPIPYSNQPQHF. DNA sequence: TGCGCCAGCAGCCCGATCCCCTATAGCAATCAGCCCCAGCATTTT.